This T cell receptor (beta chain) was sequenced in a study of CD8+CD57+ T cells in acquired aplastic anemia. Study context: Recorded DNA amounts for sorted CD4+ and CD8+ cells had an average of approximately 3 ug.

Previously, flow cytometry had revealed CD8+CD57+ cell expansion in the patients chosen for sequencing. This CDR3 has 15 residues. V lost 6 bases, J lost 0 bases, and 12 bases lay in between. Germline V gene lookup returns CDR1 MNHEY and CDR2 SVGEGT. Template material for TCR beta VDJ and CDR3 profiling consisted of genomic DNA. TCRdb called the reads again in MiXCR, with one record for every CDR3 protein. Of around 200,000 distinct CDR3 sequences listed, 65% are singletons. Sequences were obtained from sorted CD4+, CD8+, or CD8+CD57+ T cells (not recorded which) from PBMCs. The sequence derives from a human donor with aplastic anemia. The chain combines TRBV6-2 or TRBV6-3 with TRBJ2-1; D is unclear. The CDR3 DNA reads TGTGCCAGCAGAGACGCGGCTAGCTCCTACAATGAGCAGTTCTTC. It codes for CASRDAASSYNEQFF.